This TCR beta chain was found in a study of blood T cell repertoires in COVID-19 (dated by TCRdb to the early 2020s). As for the study more broadly: Samples from collaborators originated in the United States, Italy and Spain and spanned both the acute and convalescent phases of COVID-19. Where HLA class I and class II types were available, the types were taken from metadata supplied by the sample provider, not from assay-based typing. The material from the prospective study consisted of cDNA or gDNA derived from T cells, B-cell-depleted T cells, or PBMCs. Samples came from the ongoing ImmuneRACE study (first 160 participants) plus 1,254 subjects from 6 global collaborators. A de-identified subject ID, COVID-19 status, age in years and sex were almost always included in the sample metadata. Deeply sampled blood TCRbeta repertoires from subjects exposed to, actively infected with, or recovered from COVID-19 were included in the dataset. The repertoires were made available in a free public database intended to serve as a resource for research on the immune response to SARS-CoV-2. What the authors observed across the whole study: How much clinical and demographic metadata was included differed by source and by participant, and the metadata was provided uncurated.

TCRbeta CDR3 regions were amplified from genomic DNA by means of the immunoSEQ Assay, a bias-controlled multiplex PCR. In the source study's methods: Nucleated cell counts per sample were estimated from amplification of reference gene primers within the assay. Sequence reads were collapsed and filtered to measure the absolute abundance of every unique TCRbeta CDR3 rearrangement. For each sample, productive Simpson clonality was calculated by taking the square root of Simpson's diversity index across productive rearrangements. TCRdb provides this immuneACCESS table in a form limited to in-frame rearrangements. Some clones are lacking; in checked studies, under half of them reflect an unresolved V gene, and why the rest are absent is not known. V, J and clone size derive from that table, while D and trimming were established from the DNA sequence. This sample holds 150,000 to 200,000 clones; over 75% were observed only once. The ten top clones hold around 9.5% of the sample.

With regard to this clone: The antigen this receptor binds is unknown. The input lacks base qualities; no much larger clone sits a single base away.

The CDR3 covers 14 residues, taking in both the cysteine and the phenylalanine. Only CDR3 DNA remains: 42 bases, in frame from the first base. For this chain, trimming is 6 bases at the V end and 5 bases at the J end, and the number of junction bases without a gene match is 7. Sequences KGHSH (CDR1) and LQKENI (CDR2) are obtained from the germline V gene. Participants in the prospective study were enrolled through a virtual design, were aged about 18 to 100 years, and lived in some 24 United States geographic areas. To assign participants to cohorts, the prospective study relied on clinical history that participants themselves reported in a screening survey and a study questionnaire. ImmuneRACE Cohort 3 recovered participants were defined by two consecutive negative NP/OP PCR tests, healthcare professional clearance, or symptom resolution. In the prospective study, whole blood, serum and a nasopharyngeal or oropharyngeal swab were collected from each participant by mobile phlebotomists. Prospective study participants could optionally give additional blood draws and questionnaires over an approximately 2-month period. Before DNA extraction, prospective study blood samples were shipped either frozen or at room temperature.

Sequenced sample: PBMCs or T cells enriched from blood (not recorded which). The sequence was obtained from a woman under 30 who had recovered from COVID-19. The chain joins TRBV18 to TRBJ1-5; 7 central nucleotides agree with TRBD1. The DNA is as follows: TGTGCCAGCTCTCAGGGGGAACTCCATCAGCCCCAGCATTTT. Its protein product is CASSQGELHQPQHF.